Listed here are 15 T cell receptor beta chains from one sample, sequenced in a study of cytomegalovirus exposure and HLA in healthy donors. Sequencing used immunoSEQ multiplex PCR; TCRdb keeps in-frame clones, though not all of them. The repertoire consists of 150,000 to 200,000 clones, with roughly 89% occurring once and the leading ten covering approximately 3%. The sequencing sample was made of PBMCs. Receptors originate from a young woman in good health and CMV-seropositive.

This chain connects TRBV9 to TRBJ2-5; the match to TRBD2 covers 8 bases. Germline CDR1 and CDR2: SGDLS and YYNGEE. The CDR3 is 16 amino acids. The V gene end was trimmed by 3 bases and the J gene end by 1 base; junction bases not matched to a gene: 8. CDR3 coding DNA: TGTGCCAGCAGCGCCTTCTCGGGGGGGGTCCAAGAGACCCAGTACTTC. This codes for CASSAFSGGVQETQYF. Complete variable domain (other parts from reference TRBV9 and TRBJ2-5): DSGVTQTPKHLITATGQRVTLRCSPRSGDLSVYWYQQSLDQGLQFLIQYYNGEERAKGNILERFSAQQFPDLHSELNLSSLELGDSALYFCASSAFSGGVQETQYFGPGTRLLVL.

The chain uses TRBV30 and TRBJ1-2; D may be TRBD1 (5 bases). CDR1 and CDR2 (germline): GTSNPN, SVGIG (reference sequence). The CDR3 length is 13 residues. Trimming removed 4 bases from V and 8 bases from J, with 17 bases in between. CDR3 bases: TGTGCCTGGACCAAGGGGCCGGGCATGGGCTACACCTTC. Protein product: CAWTKGPGMGYTF. Full variable domain (missing parts from reference TRBV30 and TRBJ1-2): SQTIHQWPATLVQPVGSPLSLECTVEGTSNPNLYWYRQAAGRGLQLLFYSVGIGQISSEVPQNLSASRPQDRQFILSSKKLLLSDSGFYLCAWTKGPGMGYTFGSGTRLTVV.

J is TRBJ2-7 and V is TRBV28; weak D call: TRBD2 (5 bases). The CDR3 consists of 13 residues. V shed 9 bases and J shed 6 bases, with 18 bases lying between them. The germline V gene encodes CDR1 MDHEN and CDR2 SYDVKM. The CDR3 nucleotides read TGTGCCAGGGCAGAGGGCTTTGGTCGCGAGCAGTACTTC. Its protein is CARAEGFGREQYF.

The rearrangement joins TRBV5-1 to TRBJ2-5; D unclear. CDR1 and CDR2 from the germline V gene are SGHRS and YFSETQ. Trimming shortened V by 2 bases and J by 1 base, and 3 bases separated the two germline ends. The CDR3 covers 12 residues. CDR3 coding DNA: TGCGCCAGCAGCTTCCTCCAAGAGACCCAGTACTTC. It codes for CASSFLQETQYF.

The rearrangement uses TRBV5-1 and TRBJ2-1; TRBD2 aligns across 12 bases. The germline V gene encodes CDR1 SGHRS and CDR2 YFSETQ. The ends lost 0 bases at V and 8 bases at J; junction bases unmatched: 6. This CDR3 contains 16 residues. The CDR3: CASSLGFRTSGDEQFF. As DNA, the CDR3 is TGCGCCAGCAGCTTGGGATTTCGGACTAGCGGGGATGAGCAGTTCTTC. The entire variable domain, with the rest obtained from reference TRBV5-1 and TRBJ2-1, is as follows: KAGVTQTPRYLIKTRGQQVTLSCSPISGHRSVSWYQQTPGQGLQFLFEYFSETQRNKGNFPGRFSGRQFSNSRSEMNVSTLELGDSALYLCASSLGFRTSGDEQFFGPGTRLTVL.

The gene calls are TRBV9 and TRBJ1-3, with D maybe TRBD1 (6 bases). V lost 7 bases to trimming and J lost 0 bases, with 11 bases between them. Per germline, CDR1 SGDLS and CDR2 YYNGEE. There are 14 residues in the CDR3. As DNA, the CDR3 is TGTGCCAGCCAGCCAGGGGTCTCTGGAAACACCATATATTTT. It translates to CASQPGVSGNTIYF. The whole variable domain, filled in from reference TRBV9 and TRBJ1-3, reads DSGVTQTPKHLITATGQRVTLRCSPRSGDLSVYWYQQSLDQGLQFLIQYYNGEERAKGNILERFSAQQFPDLHSELNLSSLELGDSALYFCASQPGVSGNTIYFGEGSWLTVV.

This rearrangement joins TRBV19 to TRBJ1-5; no firm D call. The germline V gene has CDR1 LNHDA and CDR2 SQIVND (reference sequence). The CDR3 is 18 residues long. The V and J ends lost 9 bases and 0 bases respectively, with 24 bases between them. Here the CDR3 DNA reads TGTGCCAGGGAGGCCGGACCCCTAGGAGGATATAGCAATCAGCCCCAGCATTTT. Protein product: CAREAGPLGGYSNQPQHF.

V and J are TRBV12-1 and TRBJ1-1; the D call TRBD1 from the table was never checked on the DNA. TRBV12-1 is shown as a pseudogene. CDR3 length: 19 amino acids. In nucleotides, the CDR3 is TGTGCCAGCAGCTCCCATTTGACAGGGCGGGTTCGTCGGAACACTGAAGCTTTCTTT. This sequence encodes CASSSHLTGRVRRNTEAFF.

The CDR3 is CATSGGGGGTSGEVGSETQYF. CDR3 sequence (DNA): TGTGCCACCAGCGGCGGAGGGGGTGGGACTAGCGGGGAGGTAGGGTCAGAGACCCAGTACTTC. The chain couples TRBV15 to TRBJ2-5; 13 bases are shared with TRBD2. The CDR3 has 21 residues. V shed 5 bases and J 4 bases; nucleotides not matched to a gene: 22. Germline CDR1 and CDR2: LNHNV and YYDKDF (reference sequence).

The rearrangement joins TRBV9 to TRBJ2-5; TRBD2 matches 9 bases. The V gene's germline CDR1 is SGDLS and CDR2 YYNGEE. V shed 3 bases, J shed 4 bases, and the junction held 7 bases outside the gene matches. The CDR3 is 15 residues long. The CDR3: CASSATHSGRETQYF. In nucleotides, the CDR3 is TGTGCCAGCAGCGCTACCCATAGCGGGAGAGAGACCCAGTACTTC.

The J gene is TRBJ2-7, the V gene TRBV5-8; 8 bases are shared with TRBD2. There are 15 residues in the CDR3. The V gene end was trimmed by 4 bases and the J gene end by 4 bases; junction bases not matched to a gene: 10. Per germline, CDR1 SGHTS and CDR2 YDEGEE. CDR3 DNA sequence: TGTGCCAGCAGCCCATGGACTAGCCGGGATTACGAGCAGTACTTC. Translating it yields CASSPWTSRDYEQYF. The complete variable domain, with remaining parts taken from reference TRBV5-8 and TRBJ2-7, reads EAGVTQSPTHLIKTRGQQATLRCSPISGHTSVYWYQQALGLGLQFLLWYDEGEERNRGNFPPRFSGRQFPNYSSELNVNALELEDSALYLCASSPWTSRDYEQYFGPGTRLTVT.

This chain connects TRBV30 to TRBJ1-2, with no clear D. The CDR3 extends over 12 amino acids. Germline assignment: CDR1 GTSNPN and CDR2 SVGIG (reference sequence). V dropped 2 bases and J dropped 7 bases, with 11 bases sitting between them. The CDR3 reads CAWSQTTGGYTF. In DNA, the CDR3 is TGTGCCTGGAGTCAAACTACTGGTGGCTACACCTTC.

The chain couples TRBV7-7 to TRBJ2-5; a possible D gene is TRBD2 (5 bases). Germline V gene data show CDR1 as SSHAT and CDR2 as FNYEAQ (reference sequence). The CDR3 runs 13 residues. Trimming left V 5 bases short and J 5 bases short, with 12 bases between. CDR3 DNA sequence: TGTGCCAGCAGCGAAGCGGAGAGGGAGACCCAGTACTTC. It encodes CASSEAERETQYF.

This clone was seen once. The chain uses TRBV29-1 and TRBJ2-3; TRBD2 matches at 9 bases. V shed 3 bases, J shed 2 bases, and the junction held 3 bases outside the gene matches. The length of the CDR3 is 14 residues. From germline, CDR1 is SQVTM and CDR2 ANQGSEA. As DNA, the CDR3 is TGCAGCGTTGACCCTAGCGGGGTCACAGATACGCAGTATTTT. Translation: CSVDPSGVTDTQYF.

This chain joins TRBV7-6 and TRBJ1-4, with 7 bases that match TRBD1. Germline V gene sequence: CDR1 SGHVS, CDR2 FNYEAQ. V lost 3 bases to trimming and J lost 4 bases; unmatched junction nucleotides: 14. The CDR3 has 18 amino acids. The DNA of the CDR3 is TGTGCCAGCAGCTTGACTTCGTGGGGGACAGCAAGTAATGAAAAACTGTTTTTT. Its protein is CASSLTSWGTASNEKLFF. Using reference TRBV7-6 and TRBJ1-4 for the parts outside the CDR3, the full variable domain is GAGVSQSPRYKVTKRGQDVALRCDPISGHVSLYWYRQALGQGPEFLTYFNYEAQQDKSGLPNDRFSAERPEGSISTLTIQRTEQRDSAMYRCASSLTSWGTASNEKLFFGSGTQLSVL.